This T cell receptor beta chain is from a study of blood T cell repertoires in COVID-19. Study summary: Both acute and convalescent COVID-19 samples were obtained from the United States, Italy and Spain. PBMCs, B-cell-depleted T cells, or T cells provided the cDNA or gDNA that made up the material.

Study processing details: Using reference gene primer amplification, nucleated cell counts were estimated. Generated by immunoSEQ multiplex PCR, the TCRdb table keeps only in-frame clones and is missing some. Clonal size and the V and J genes are those of that table, whereas D and trimming came from the DNA. The sample holds 99,000 or so clones, 85% to 90% seen once. The CDR3 loop spans 14 amino acids. The ends lost 6 bases at V and 8 bases at J; junction bases unmatched: 9. Germline values: CDR1 SNHLY, CDR2 FYNNEI. This clonotype was sampled from a human donor in a cohort sampled during active COVID-19. The sample consisted of peripheral blood. The V call is TRBV2, the J call TRBJ1-4; TRBD1 aligns across 7 bases. The CDR3 DNA reads as TGTGCCAGCAGGGTCGACAGGGTAAAAGAAAAACTGTTTTTT. Amino acid sequence: CASRVDRVKEKLFF.